Listed here is a single T cell receptor (beta chain). The antigen is undetermined. Primers included in the PCR were 60 Vbeta and 13 Jbeta primers. Repertoires were generated with immunoSEQ multiplex PCR, while TCRdb's copy carries only in-frame clones and drops some. Among 100,000 to 150,000 clones listed, around 73% were seen once. The record originates from a study of cytomegalovirus exposure and HLA in healthy donors. Across the study: About 85 million unique TCR sequences came from HLA-typed donors in an early release.

The junction had 8 bases not matched to a gene; V was cut back by 9 bases and J by 9 bases. CDR1 and CDR2 from the germline V gene are MRHNA and SNTAGT. The CDR3 contains 13 residues. Overall study findings and caveats: In an earlier analysis, about 87% or about 30%: the productive usage of most TCR beta V segments.

The V gene is TRBV6-4, the J gene TRBJ1-6, with 7 bases fitting TRBD1. This receptor was taken from a female donor in good health and CMV-seronegative. Source material: PBMCs. CDR3 protein: CARVDRVISPLHF. The CDR3 nucleotides are TGTGCCAGAGTCGACAGGGTGATTTCACCCCTCCACTTT.